This is a list of T cell receptor beta chains from one sample in a study of T cell repertoires in cytomegalovirus infection. TCRdb redid the calling of the reads with MiXCR, one entry per CDR3 protein. This table holds approximately 43,000 distinct CDR3 sequences, roughly 20% found once. Their antigens are not known. Material for sequencing was PBMCs, sequenced either directly or after in vitro stimulation (not recorded which). The source is a human donor in good health (CMV status not recorded). Some clones in this sample may be carry-over from other donors' samples. Each CDR3 is given with its conserved first and last residue. A D gene is named only where the DNA matches it firmly. The size entry is marked missing in some rows and otherwise reads once, few, many or a size class.

d_gene,j_gene,abundance,v_gene,CDR3nt,CDR3aa
TRBD2,TRBJ2-3,-,TRBV5-1,TGCGCCAGCAGCGGGGGGGTCGGGAACCCCACAGATACGCAGTATTTT,CASSGGVGNPTDTQYF
TRBD2,TRBJ2-2,many,TRBV28,TGTGCCAGCAGTCTATGGGGGGGGTACACCGGGGAGCTGTTTTTT,CASSLWGGYTGELFF
-,TRBJ1-2,few,TRBV28,TGTGCCAGCAGTCCGCCAACAGGGAATTATGGCTACACCTTC,CASSPPTGNYGYTF
-,TRBJ2-3,few,TRBV4-1,TGCGCCAGCAGCCGGGAGGCATCTCGCACAGATACGCAGTATTTT,CASSREASRTDTQYF
TRBD2,TRBJ2-1,-,TRBV2,TGTGCCAGCAGTGAGGGACTAGACAATGAGCAGTTCTTC,CASSEGLDNEQFF
-,TRBJ1-3,-,TRBV7-9,TGTGCCAGCAGCTTACGCCGGGGGCGAAACACCATATATTTT,CASSLRRGRNTIYF
-,TRBJ1-2,-,TRBV10-3,TGTGCCATCAGCGAATCTAAGGGCTGGGAGTACTATGGCTACACCTTC,CAISESKGWEYYGYTF
-,TRBJ2-3,many,TRBV10-3,TGTGCCATCAGTGAGTCCCCCGCAGCACGGGCAGATACGCAGTATTTT,CAISESPAARADTQYF
TRBD1,TRBJ2-6,many,TRBV7-8,TGTGCCAGCAGCTCCCGGGACAGGATTCTCTCTGGGGCCAACGTCCTGACTTTC,CASSSRDRILSGANVLTF
-,TRBJ1-1,once,TRBV5-5,TGTGCCAGCAGCTTGGCAGGGAGGGGGGGCGAAGCTTTCTTT,CASSLAGRGGEAFF
TRBD2,TRBJ2-3,-,TRBV20-1,TGCAGTGCCTCTAGCGGGAGGATCGCAGATACGCAGTATTTT,CSASSGRIADTQYF
-,TRBJ2-7,-,TRBV27,TGTGCCAGCACCACCCTGCGAGCTCCTGCCGAGCAGTACTTC,CASTTLRAPAEQYF
-,TRBJ1-1,few,TRBV19,TGTGCCAGTAGTATAGAAGTTACCAACACTGAAGCTTTCTTT,CASSIEVTNTEAFF
-,TRBJ2-7,many,TRBV7-6,TGTGCCAGCAGCTCCCTGCCGGGGGCCTCCTACGAGCAGTACTTC,CASSSLPGASYEQYF
TRBD1,TRBJ2-2,-,TRBV9,TGTGCCAGCAGCGTAGTACAGGGGCCCGGGGAGCTGTTTTTT,CASSVVQGPGELFF
-,TRBJ1-1,many,TRBV7-2,TGTGCCAGCAGCTTAGTGGGTGGCAACACTGAAGCTTTCTTT,CASSLVGGNTEAFF
TRBD1,TRBJ1-5,few,TRBV19,TGTGCCAGTAGTCTTCCGGGACAGGAAAGCCTCGGGCCCCAGCATTTT,CASSLPGQESLGPQHF
-,TRBJ2-3,-,TRBV28,TGTGCCAGCTTACCGGGCAGCCGCACAGATACGCAGTATTTT,CASLPGSRTDTQYF
-,TRBJ1-1,-,TRBV19,TGTGCCAGTAGTATGTGGGAGAACACTGAAGCTTTCTTT,CASSMWENTEAFF
-,TRBJ2-3,few,TRBV7-9,TGTGCCAGCAGCTTAACCCTCGGCACAGATACGCAGTATTTT,CASSLTLGTDTQYF
-,TRBJ1-5,few,TRBV6-2/TRBV6-3,TGTGCCAGCAGTTACTCGATGCAGGGGCCGGGATTGGATCAGCCCCAGCATTTT,CASSYSMQGPGLDQPQHF
TRBD2,TRBJ2-7,-,TRBV14,TGTGCCAGCAGCCAAGATAGGTCGGGACTAGCGAACTACGAGCAGTACTTC,CASSQDRSGLANYEQYF
-,TRBJ1-3,few,TRBV7-2,TGTGCCAGCGGAGCGGCCCCCTCTTACACCATATATTTT,CASGAAPSYTIYF
TRBD1,TRBJ1-1,many,TRBV7-2,TGTGCCAGCAGCTTCCACAGGGGCACTGAAGCTTTCTTT,CASSFHRGTEAFF
-,TRBJ2-7,many,TRBV7-9,TGTGCCAGCAGCCCCACGAAGGGAGTCTACGAGCAGTACTTC,CASSPTKGVYEQYF
-,TRBJ2-7,many,TRBV7-8,TGTGCCAGCAGCTTAGACAGAGACGAGCAGTACTTC,CASSLDRDEQYF
TRBD2,TRBJ2-1,-,TRBV2,TGTGCCAGGGGGGGGACTAGCAGTGAGTATGAGCAGTTCTTC,CARGGTSSEYEQFF
-,TRBJ2-5,many,TRBV5-5,TGTGCCAGCAGCTTGGAAGGTCGGGAGACCCAGTACTTC,CASSLEGRETQYF
-,TRBJ2-5,-,TRBV14,TGTGCCAGCAGCCACTATTGGGGGAACCAAGAGACCCAGTACTTC,CASSHYWGNQETQYF
TRBD2,TRBJ2-5,-,TRBV5-1,TGCGCCAGCAGCACGGGAGGCCGGATACAAGAGACCCAGTACTTC,CASSTGGRIQETQYF
-,TRBJ2-3,-,TRBV24-1,TGTGCCACCAGTGATTTTTCCCGCTTGGATACGCAGTATTTT,CATSDFSRLDTQYF
TRBD1,TRBJ2-1,many,TRBV6-1,TGTGCCAGCAGTGAGTCGGGACAGTACTACAATGAGCAGTTCTTC,CASSESGQYYNEQFF
TRBD2,TRBJ2-5,-,TRBV25-1,TGTGCCAGCAGTCCCTGGGGGGGAGGGAGCGAGACCCAGTACTTC,CASSPWGGGSETQYF
-,TRBJ1-2,-,TRBV7-9,TGTGCCAGCAGCTTATCCCCGGACAGTTCTGGCTACACCTTC,CASSLSPDSSGYTF
TRBD2,TRBJ2-1,many,TRBV7-2,TGTGCCAGCAGCCTGACTGCAGCGGGAGGGTACAATGAGCAGTTCTTC,CASSLTAAGGYNEQFF
-,TRBJ2-7,-,TRBV19,TGTGCCAGTAGTATAGGGTACGAGCAGTACTTC,CASSIGYEQYF
-,TRBJ1-2,-,TRBV3-1,TGTGCCAGCAGCCAAAATATCGGGAGAACTAACTATGGCTACACCTTC,CASSQNIGRTNYGYTF